This T cell receptor (beta chain) was sequenced in a study of shared clonotypes between healthy human individuals. Whole-study context: Two women and three men aged 18 to 49 served as donors. The study used three CD4 naive, three CD4 memory, two CD8 naive and one CD8 memory plate per donor.

Libraries were prepared by immunoSEQ multiplex PCR; TCRdb keeps only in-frame clonotypes and omits some of them. Of 900,000 to 1,200,000 clones detected, about four fifths appear once; the ten largest clones hold 0.6% to 0.7%. This clone was observed a handful of times. The study separated CD4+ cells into CD45RA+ naive and CD45RA-negative memory subsets. The V and J ends lost 11 bases and 0 bases, in that order; junction bases with no gene match: 10. CDR1 MDHEN and CDR2 SYDVKM come from the germline V gene. This CDR3 contains 14 residues. The sequencing input was memory CD4+ T cells from PBMCs. Specified subset: CD45RA-negative fraction. This chain connects TRBV28 to TRBJ2-7; 7 nucleotides line up with TRBD2. The sequence derives from a man between 18 and 35 years old in good health. Some clones in this sample may be carry-over from other donors' samples. CDR3 sequence: CAERASGPSYEQYF. The CDR3 region has the DNA TGTGCCGAAAGGGCTAGCGGTCCCTCCTACGAGCAGTACTTC.